This entry features one T cell receptor beta chain sequence. Only in-frame clones appear in the TCRdb table, and some are missing; sequencing was by immunoSEQ multiplex PCR. The repertoire holds 75,000 to 100,000 clones, with roughly nine tenths as singletons. These data belong to a study of blood T cell repertoires in COVID-19. This clonotype was sampled from a man in his 60s with acute or convalescent COVID-19. Sequencing input: peripheral blood.

CDR3 in amino acids: CASSPPNTLLYNEQFF. The CDR3 region has the DNA TGTGCCAGCAGCCCACCCAATACCCTATTGTACAATGAGCAGTTCTTC. J is TRBJ2-1 and V is TRBV7-2; no reliable D call. The CDR3 is made up of 16 amino acids. Trimming pared 5 bases from V and 4 bases from J, leaving 18 bases between. Germline V lookup: CDR1 SGHTA, CDR2 FQGNSA.